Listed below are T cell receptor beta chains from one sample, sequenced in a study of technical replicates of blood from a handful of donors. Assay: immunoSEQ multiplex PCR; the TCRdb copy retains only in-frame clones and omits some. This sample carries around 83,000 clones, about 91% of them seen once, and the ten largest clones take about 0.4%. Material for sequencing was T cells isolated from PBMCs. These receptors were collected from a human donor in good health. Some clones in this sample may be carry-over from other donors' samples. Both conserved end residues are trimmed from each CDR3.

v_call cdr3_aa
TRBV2 ASSGWATGELF
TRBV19 ASSMSLAGLNEQF
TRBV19 ASSIVLNQPQH
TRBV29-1 SVATSVYEQY
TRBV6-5 ASSYSRDNSPLH
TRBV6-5 ASSRDREHYGYT
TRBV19 ASRPDRGYEQY
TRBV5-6 ASSLAGGVSETQY
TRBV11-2 ASSYNGCTYCEKLF
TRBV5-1 ASSFSGIMQETQY
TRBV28 ASMSGTGGQPQH
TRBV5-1 ASSWSGQGQETQY
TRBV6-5 ASSYSRSQGEQY
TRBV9 ASSVGGLASPF
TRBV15 ATSRGATYEQY
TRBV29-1 SVGEGGGQGREKLF
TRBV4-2 ASSQRVSGSSYNEQF
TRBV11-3 ASSQAGGPYEQY
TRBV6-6 ASVPFPEDTDEQY
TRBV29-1 SVEDPSGDNEQF
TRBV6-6 ASSWGTGANYERQY
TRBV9 ASSSGTSGYNEQF
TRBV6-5 ATRPGFEDGELF
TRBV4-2 ASSQTGYEQY
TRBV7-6 ASSLQGDQPQH
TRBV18 ASSQQGPEQY
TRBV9 ASSVSGRGTDTQY
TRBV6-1 ASSDLGTRQETQY
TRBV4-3 ASSHLAGGLGETQY
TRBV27 ASSFEGVSKGYT
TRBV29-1 SVSGGNTEAF
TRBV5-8 ASSLTWQGGYEKLF
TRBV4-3 ASSPRTQINYGYT
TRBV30 AWISGTGGYGYT
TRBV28 ASLSGQVLYEQF
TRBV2 ASRLREPVNNEQF
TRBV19 ASSRQGLGETQY